This TCR beta chain stems from a study of beta chain features in type 1 diabetes. Germline V gene data show CDR1 as SGHTA and CDR2 as FQGNSA. Trimming cost V 0 bases and J 0 bases, with 12 bases left between them. This CDR3 contains 17 residues. What was sequenced were expressed TCRB transcripts, since all of the isolated RNA had been reverse transcribed. This table comes from immunoSEQ multiplex PCR, and its TCRdb copy is limited to in-frame clones, with some not included. Of around 99,000 clones listed, roughly 40% were seen once; the top ten hold about 0.07%. As to this clone: Its antigen is unidentified.

Study outcomes and limitations: There were fewer insertions and more deletions at the VDJ junctions of type 1 diabetes patients. The similarity of naive, central memory and Treg TCRB repertoires appeared greater among patients than among healthy donors.

This chain connects TRBV7-2 to TRBJ2-1; no clear D gene. What was sequenced was stem cell memory CD4+ T cells from blood. The sequence was obtained from a woman aged 18 to 35 in good health. Here the CDR3 reads CASSLAGYTSSYNEQFF. The CDR3 nucleotides are TGTGCCAGCAGCTTAGCGGGCTATACGAGCTCCTACAATGAGCAGTTCTTC.